This is a list of T cell receptor beta chains from one sample in a study of cytomegalovirus exposure and HLA in healthy donors. The method was immunoSEQ multiplex PCR; TCRdb's version includes in-frame clones alone and lacks a portion of them. The data show around 140,000 clones, about four fifths seen once. Sequencing used PBMCs. Receptor source: a woman aged 40 to 50 in good health and CMV-seronegative. The CDR3 runs from the conserved cysteine through the conserved F or W. D genes are given only for firm matches. Rows may omit the clone size; those that give it use once, few, many or a size class.

13 TRBJ1-5 - - TRBV10-2 CASSERESQPQHF TGCGCCAGCAGTGAGAGGGAGAGTCAGCCCCAGCATTTT
18 TRBJ2-7 - once TRBV11-1 CASSFGGRAGTPPYEQYF TGTGCCAGCAGCTTCGGAGGCAGGGCCGGGACACCACCCTACGAGCAGTACTTC
11 TRBJ1-1 - - TRBV10-2 CASSQFTEAFF TGCGCCAGCAGTCAATTCACTGAAGCTTTCTTT
15 TRBJ1-2 - - TRBV25-1 CASSDPGEPHYGYTF TGTGCCAGCAGCGACCCCGGGGAGCCTCATTATGGCTACACCTTC
13 TRBJ2-7 - once TRBV6-5 CASSPPAGEEQYF TGTGCCAGCAGTCCCCCTGCCGGGGAGGAGCAGTACTTC
15 TRBJ1-1 - - TRBV5-1 CASSLEAGSNTEAFF TGCGCCAGCAGCTTGGAGGCGGGTTCGAACACTGAAGCTTTCTTT
14 TRBJ2-2 TRBD2 - TRBV28 CASRAGGRTGELFF TGTGCCAGCAGGGCGGGGGGGCGCACCGGGGAGCTGTTTTTT
15 TRBJ2-6 - few TRBV4-2 CASSQAGSGANVLTF TGTGCCAGCAGCCAAGCAGGGTCAGGGGCCAACGTCCTGACTTTC
14 TRBJ1-3 TRBD1 - TRBV6-6 CASTPPGQGNTIYF TGTGCCAGCACTCCCCCGGGACAGGGAAACACCATATATTTT
15 TRBJ2-7 TRBD1 - TRBV2 CASTGTGGANYEQYF TGTGCCAGCACCGGGACAGGGGGCGCGAACTACGAGCAGTACTTC
15 TRBJ2-1 - - TRBV5-1 CASSLALPRVDEQFF TGCGCCAGCAGCTTGGCACTCCCGAGGGTCGATGAGCAGTTCTTC
15 TRBJ1-2 TRBD1 - TRBV19 CATWTGTGGGYGYTF TGTGCCACTTGGACCGGGACAGGGGGCGGCTATGGCTACACCTTC
14 TRBJ2-5 - - TRBV5-1 CASSFGGVGETQYF TGCGCCAGCAGCTTCGGGGGTGTGGGGGAGACCCAGTACTTC
15 TRBJ1-1 TRBD1 - TRBV15 CATSRERDRLPEAFF TGTGCCACCAGCAGAGAAAGGGACAGGCTCCCTGAAGCTTTCTTT
16 TRBJ2-4 - - TRBV4-3 CASSQDLERAKNIQYF TGCGCCAGCAGCCAAGATCTAGAACGGGCCAAAAACATTCAGTACTTC
13 TRBJ1-5 - - TRBV4-2 CASSQQLNQPQHF TGTGCCAGCAGCCAACAACTCAATCAGCCCCAGCATTTT
16 TRBJ2-3 TRBD2 once TRBV10-3 CATTPGTSFSTDTQYF TGTGCCACCACACCCGGGACTAGCTTCAGCACAGATACGCAGTATTTT
14 TRBJ1-1 TRBD1 - TRBV5-1 CASRPPTGWTEAFF TGCGCCAGCAGACCCCCGACAGGGTGGACTGAAGCTTTCTTT